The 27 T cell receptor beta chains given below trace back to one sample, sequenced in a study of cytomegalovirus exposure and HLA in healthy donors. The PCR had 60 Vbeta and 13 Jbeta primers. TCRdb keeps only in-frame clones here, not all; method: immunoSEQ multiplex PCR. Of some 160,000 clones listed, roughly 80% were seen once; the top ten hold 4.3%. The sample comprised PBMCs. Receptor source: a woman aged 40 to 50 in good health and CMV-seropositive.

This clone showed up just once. DNA of the CDR3: TGTGCCAGCTCACCAAGTTCGGGGGAGCAGTACTTC. Its translation is CASSPSSGEQYF. This rearrangement joins TRBV18 to TRBJ2-7; possibly TRBD2 for D (5 bases). Trimming shortened V by 2 bases and J by 7 bases, and 9 bases separated the two germline ends. This CDR3 is 12 amino acids long. CDR1 KGHSH and CDR2 LQKENI come from the germline V gene.

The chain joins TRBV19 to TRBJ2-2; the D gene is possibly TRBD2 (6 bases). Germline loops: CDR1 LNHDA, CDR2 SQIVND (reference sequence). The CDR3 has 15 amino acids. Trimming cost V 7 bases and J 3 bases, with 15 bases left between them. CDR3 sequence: CASKNRELDTGELFF. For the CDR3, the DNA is TGTGCCAGTAAAAATCGGGAGTTGGACACCGGGGAGCTGTTTTTT.

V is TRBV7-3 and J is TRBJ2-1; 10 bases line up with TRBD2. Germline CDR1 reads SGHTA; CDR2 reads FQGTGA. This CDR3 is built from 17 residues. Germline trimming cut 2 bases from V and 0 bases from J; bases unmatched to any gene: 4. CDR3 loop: CASSLEASGGSYNEQFF. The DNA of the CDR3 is TGTGCCAGCAGCTTAGAGGCTAGCGGGGGCTCCTACAATGAGCAGTTCTTC.

This chain's CDR3 is CASSFLAGRNEQFF. The CDR3 bases are TGTGCCAGCAGCTTTTTAGCGGGAAGGAATGAGCAGTTCTTC. The V gene is TRBV5-4, the J gene TRBJ2-1, with 8 positions matching TRBD2. The V segment lost 2 bases and the J segment 7 bases; nucleotides outside the gene matches: 5. Per the germline V gene, CDR1 is SGHNT and CDR2 is YYREEE (reference sequence). The CDR3 loop spans 14 amino acids. The full variable domain, in which reference TRBV5-4 and TRBJ2-1 provide the parts outside the CDR3, is ETGVTQSPTHLIKTRGQQVTLRCSSQSGHNTVSWYQQALGQGPQFIFQYYREEENGRGNFPPRFSGLQFPNYSSELNVNALELDDSALYLCASSFLAGRNEQFFGPGTRLTVL.

DNA of the CDR3: TGTGCCAGTAGTGTGAAGACAGGTCATAATTCACCCCTCCACTTT. It specifies CASSVKTGHNSPLHF. V and J are TRBV19 and TRBJ1-6; D may be TRBD1 (6 bases). In germline, CDR1 is LNHDA, CDR2 SQIVND (reference sequence). V lost 5 bases, J lost 5 bases, and 13 bases lay in between. The CDR3 runs 15 residues.

The CDR3 DNA reads as TGTGCCAGCAGCGTCGCAGGGAACACCGGGGAGCTGTTTTTT. Residues: CASSVAGNTGELFF. The V gene is TRBV9, the J gene TRBJ2-2; unclear D gene. The CDR3 is 14 amino acids. Germline values: CDR1 SGDLS, CDR2 YYNGEE. Trimming shortened V by 2 bases and J by 1 base, and 6 bases separated the two germline ends.

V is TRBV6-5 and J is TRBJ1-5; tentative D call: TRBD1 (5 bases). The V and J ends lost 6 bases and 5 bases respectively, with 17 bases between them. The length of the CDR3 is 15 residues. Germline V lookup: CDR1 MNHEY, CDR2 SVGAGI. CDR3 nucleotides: TGTGCCAGCAGACGGGGGGGGACCCCCGATCAGCCCCAGCATTTT. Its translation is CASRRGGTPDQPQHF.

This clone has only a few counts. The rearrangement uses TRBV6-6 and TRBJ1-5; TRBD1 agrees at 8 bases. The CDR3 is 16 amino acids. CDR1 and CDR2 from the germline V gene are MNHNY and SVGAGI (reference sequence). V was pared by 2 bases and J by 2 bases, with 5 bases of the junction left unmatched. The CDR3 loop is CASSYLGQGGNQPQHF. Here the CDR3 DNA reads TGTGCCAGCAGTTACCTCGGACAGGGCGGCAATCAGCCCCAGCATTTT.

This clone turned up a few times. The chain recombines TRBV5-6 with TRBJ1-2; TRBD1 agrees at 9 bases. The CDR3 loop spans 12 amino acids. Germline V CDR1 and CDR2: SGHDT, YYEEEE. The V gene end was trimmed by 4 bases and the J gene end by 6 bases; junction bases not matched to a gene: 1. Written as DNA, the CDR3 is TGTGCCAGCAGCCGGGACAGGGATGGCTACACCTTC. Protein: CASSRDRDGYTF.

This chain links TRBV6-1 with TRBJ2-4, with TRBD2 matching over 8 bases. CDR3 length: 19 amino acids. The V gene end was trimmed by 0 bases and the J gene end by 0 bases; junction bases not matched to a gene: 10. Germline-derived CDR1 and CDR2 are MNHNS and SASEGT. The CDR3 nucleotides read TGTGCCAGCAGTGAAGCGCTAAGCGGGGGCACGGGAGCCAAAAACATTCAGTACTTC. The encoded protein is CASSEALSGGTGAKNIQYF.

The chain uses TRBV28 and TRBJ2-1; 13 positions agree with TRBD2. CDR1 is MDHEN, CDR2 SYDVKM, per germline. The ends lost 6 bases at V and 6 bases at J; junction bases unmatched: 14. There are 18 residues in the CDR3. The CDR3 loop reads CASRPGGTSGVPSNEQFF. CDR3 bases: TGTGCCAGCAGGCCGGGAGGGACTAGCGGGGTCCCGAGCAATGAGCAGTTCTTC.

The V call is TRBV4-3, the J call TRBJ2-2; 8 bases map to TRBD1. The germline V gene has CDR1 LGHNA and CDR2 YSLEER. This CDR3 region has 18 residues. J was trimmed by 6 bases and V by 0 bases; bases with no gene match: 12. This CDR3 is CASSQDHRRTGTSGELFF. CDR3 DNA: TGCGCCAGCAGCCAAGATCATCGTCGGACAGGGACCTCCGGGGAGCTGTTTTTT.

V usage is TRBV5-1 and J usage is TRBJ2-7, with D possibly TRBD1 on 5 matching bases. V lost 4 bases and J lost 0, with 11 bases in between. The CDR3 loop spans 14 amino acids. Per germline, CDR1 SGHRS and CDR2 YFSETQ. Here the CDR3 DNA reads TGCGCCAGCAGCGTACAGGCTCACTCCTACGAGCAGTACTTC. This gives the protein CASSVQAHSYEQYF. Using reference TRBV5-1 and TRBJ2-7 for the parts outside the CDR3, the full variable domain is KAGVTQTPRYLIKTRGQQVTLSCSPISGHRSVSWYQQTPGQGLQFLFEYFSETQRNKGNFPGRFSGRQFSNSRSEMNVSTLELGDSALYLCASSVQAHSYEQYFGPGTRLTVT.

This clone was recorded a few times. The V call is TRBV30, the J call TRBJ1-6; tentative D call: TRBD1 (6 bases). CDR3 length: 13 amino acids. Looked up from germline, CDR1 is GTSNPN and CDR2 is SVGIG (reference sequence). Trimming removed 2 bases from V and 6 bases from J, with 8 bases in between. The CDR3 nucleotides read TGTGCCTGGAGTCCAGGGGTTAATTCACCCCTCCACTTT. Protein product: CAWSPGVNSPLHF.

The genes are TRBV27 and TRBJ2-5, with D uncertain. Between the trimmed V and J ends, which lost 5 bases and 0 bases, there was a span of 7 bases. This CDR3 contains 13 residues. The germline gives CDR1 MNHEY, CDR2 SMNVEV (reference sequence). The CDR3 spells CASSTRYQETQYF. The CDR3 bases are TGTGCCAGCAGTACCCGGTACCAAGAGACCCAGTACTTC.

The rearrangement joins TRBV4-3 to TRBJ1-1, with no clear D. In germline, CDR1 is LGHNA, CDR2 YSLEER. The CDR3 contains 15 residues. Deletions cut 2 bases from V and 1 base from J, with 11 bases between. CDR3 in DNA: TGCGCCAGCAGCCAAAGTTTCATCGGGAACACTGAAGCTTTCTTT. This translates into CASSQSFIGNTEAFF.

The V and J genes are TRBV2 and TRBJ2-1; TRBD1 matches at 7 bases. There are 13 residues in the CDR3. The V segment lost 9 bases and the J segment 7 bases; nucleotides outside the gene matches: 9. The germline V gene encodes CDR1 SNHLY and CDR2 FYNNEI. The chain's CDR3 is CARTGTEMNEQFF. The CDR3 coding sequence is TGTGCCAGAACCGGGACAGAGATGAATGAGCAGTTCTTC.

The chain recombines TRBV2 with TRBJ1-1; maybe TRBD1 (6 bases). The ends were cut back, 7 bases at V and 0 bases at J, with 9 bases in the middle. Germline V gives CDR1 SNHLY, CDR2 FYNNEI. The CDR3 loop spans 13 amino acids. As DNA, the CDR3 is TGTGCCAGCACCTACAGGGTGAACACTGAAGCTTTCTTT. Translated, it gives CASTYRVNTEAFF.

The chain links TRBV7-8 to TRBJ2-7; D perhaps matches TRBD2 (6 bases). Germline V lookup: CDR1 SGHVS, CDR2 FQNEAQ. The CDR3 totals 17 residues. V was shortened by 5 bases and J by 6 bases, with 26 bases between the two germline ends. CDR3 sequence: CASSTLFGQEGLVEQYF. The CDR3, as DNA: TGTGCCAGCAGCACCCTATTCGGCCAGGAGGGGCTAGTCGAGCAGTACTTC.

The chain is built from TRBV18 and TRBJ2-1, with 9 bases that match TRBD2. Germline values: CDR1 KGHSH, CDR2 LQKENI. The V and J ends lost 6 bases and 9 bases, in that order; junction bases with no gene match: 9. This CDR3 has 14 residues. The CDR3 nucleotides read TGTGCCAGCTCCCTACCCGCTAGCGGGATTGAGCAGTTCTTC. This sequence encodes CASSLPASGIEQFF.

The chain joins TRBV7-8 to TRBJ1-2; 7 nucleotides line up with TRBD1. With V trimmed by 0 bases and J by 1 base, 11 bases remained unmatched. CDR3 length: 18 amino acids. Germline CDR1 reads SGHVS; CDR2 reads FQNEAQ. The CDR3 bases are TGTGCCAGCAGCTTAGCGCCCCCTGGAGGGGGCGTTAACTATGGCTACACCTTC. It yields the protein CASSLAPPGGGVNYGYTF.

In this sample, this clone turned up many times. The CDR3 DNA reads TGTGCCAGCAGTCAGGGTGGCACAGATACGCAGTATTTT. This gives the protein CASSQGGTDTQYF. The chain is built from TRBV2 and TRBJ2-3, with D possibly being TRBD1 (5 bases). The V gene's germline CDR1 is SNHLY and CDR2 FYNNEI. Trimming cost V 5 bases and J 1 base, with 7 bases left between them. There are 13 residues in the CDR3.

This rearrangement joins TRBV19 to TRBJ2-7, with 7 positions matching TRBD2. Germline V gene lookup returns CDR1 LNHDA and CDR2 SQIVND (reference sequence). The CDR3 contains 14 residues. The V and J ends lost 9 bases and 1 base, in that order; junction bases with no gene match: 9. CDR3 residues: CARGGRRGSYEQYF. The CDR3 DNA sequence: TGTGCCAGGGGGGGGAGGCGCGGATCCTACGAGCAGTACTTC.

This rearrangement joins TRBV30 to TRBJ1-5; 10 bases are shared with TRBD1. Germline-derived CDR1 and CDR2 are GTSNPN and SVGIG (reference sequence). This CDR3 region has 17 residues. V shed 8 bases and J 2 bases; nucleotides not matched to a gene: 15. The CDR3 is CALSAGTGERGNQPQHF. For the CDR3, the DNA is TGTGCCCTCTCTGCCGGGACAGGGGAACGAGGCAATCAGCCCCAGCATTTT.

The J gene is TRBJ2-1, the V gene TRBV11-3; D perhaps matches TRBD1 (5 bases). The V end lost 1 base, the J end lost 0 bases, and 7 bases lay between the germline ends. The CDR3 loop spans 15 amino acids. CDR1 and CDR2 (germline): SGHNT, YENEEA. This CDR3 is CASSLGQSSYNEQFF. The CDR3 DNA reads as TGTGCCAGCAGCTTAGGACAGAGCTCCTACAATGAGCAGTTCTTC.

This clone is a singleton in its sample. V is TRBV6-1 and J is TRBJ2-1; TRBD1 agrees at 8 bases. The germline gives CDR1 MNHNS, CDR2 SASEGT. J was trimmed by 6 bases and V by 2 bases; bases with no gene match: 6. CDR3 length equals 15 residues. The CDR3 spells CASSESVTGVNEQFF. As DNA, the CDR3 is TGTGCCAGCAGTGAATCTGTGACAGGGGTCAATGAGCAGTTCTTC.

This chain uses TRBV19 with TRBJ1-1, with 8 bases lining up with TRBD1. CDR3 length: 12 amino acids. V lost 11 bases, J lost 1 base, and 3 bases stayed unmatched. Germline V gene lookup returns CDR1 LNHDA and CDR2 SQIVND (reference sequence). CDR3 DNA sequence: TGTGCCGTCGGACAGGGGAACACTGAAGCTTTCTTT. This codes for CAVGQGNTEAFF.